Below are 27 T cell receptor beta chains sequenced from a single sample in a study of T cells in Graves' hyperthyroidism and ophthalmopathy. TCR beta CDR3 sequences were amplified from RNA transcripts. HTBI primers were the set used in a first-round RT-PCR of the TCR CDR3. A single record per CDR3 protein comes from TCRdb applying MiXCR to the multiplex PCR reads. Counted here are roughly 98,000 distinct CDR3 sequences, 35% to 50% occurring once; the ten biggest clones make up approximately 10%. Sequencing used peripheral blood or thyroid tissue (not recorded which). Receptor source: a woman aged 30 to 39 with Graves' hyperthyroidism.

Remarks on this clonotype: A much larger clone differs from this one at a single base, so this may be a read error. The V gene is TRBV8-2, the J gene TRBJ1-1. TRBV8-2 is labeled a pseudogene. This CDR3 is built from 12 residues. The CDR3 DNA reads TGTGGCAGCAGTTTTAGGGATTATGAAGCTTTCTTT. Residues: CGSSFRDYEAFF.

Worth noting for this clonotype: Relative to the germline gene, one junction end is altered; a read error may explain this. V usage is TRBV6-4 and J usage is TRBJ1-2; D ambiguous. The V gene's germline CDR1 is MRHNA and CDR2 SNTAGT. The CDR3 is 14 residues long. The CDR3 nucleotides are TGTGCCACCAGTGACCGGTCGGTCCTCTATGGCTACACCTTC. Translated, it gives CATSDRSVLYGYTF.

Ten or more counts support this clonotype. CDR3 protein: CASSLYIGWQGASYGYTF. The CDR3, as DNA: TGTGCCAGCAGCTTATACATAGGATGGCAGGGCGCGTCCTATGGCTACACCTTC. The chain is built from TRBV7-9 and TRBJ1-2; possibly TRBD1 for D (5 bases). V gave up 2 bases and J gave up 4 bases, with 23 bases separating them. Germline CDR1 SEHNR, CDR2 FQNEAQ (reference sequence). The length of the CDR3 is 18 residues.

V gene TRBV15 combines with J gene TRBJ2-5; perhaps D is TRBD1 or TRBD2 (5 bases each). The germline gives CDR1 LNHNV, CDR2 YYDKDF (reference sequence). Trimming cost V 3 bases and J 5 bases, with 16 bases left between them. The CDR3 runs 15 residues. DNA for the CDR3: TGTGCCACCAGCAGCCCCACCGGGGCAGGGGAGACCCAGTACTTC. It codes for CATSSPTGAGETQYF.

This sequence joins TRBV24-1 and TRBJ1-1, with 8 bases lining up with TRBD1. CDR3 length: 15 residues. V was clipped by 3 bases and J by 9 bases; unmatched bases: 11. Germline V gene data show CDR1 as KGHDR and CDR2 as SFDVKD. Here the CDR3 reads CATSDTTGTGNKAFF. As DNA, the CDR3 is TGTGCCACCAGTGATACTACCGGGACAGGAAATAAAGCTTTCTTT.

This clonotype was observed a few times. The CDR3 loop is CASSRRPSGARNQPQHF. Here the CDR3 DNA reads TGTGCCAGCAGTCGACGGCCTAGCGGAGCCCGCAATCAGCCCCAGCATTTT. This rearrangement joins TRBV7-8 to TRBJ1-5; no clear D. The CDR3 extends over 17 amino acids. Germline V gene data show CDR1 as SGHVS and CDR2 as FQNEAQ. V was cut by 6 bases and J by 2 bases, with 20 bases left in between. Supplemented by reference TRBV7-8 and TRBJ1-5, the full variable domain reads GAGVSQSPRYKVAKRGQDVALRCDPISGHVSLFWYQQALGQGPEFLTYFQNEAQLDKSGLPSDRFFAERPEGSVSTLKIQRTQQEDSAVYLCASSRRPSGARNQPQHFGDGTRLSIL.

The chain uses TRBV20-1 and TRBJ2-5, with 9 bases identical to TRBD1. Losses at the gene ends were 6 bases for V and 4 bases for J; bases not matched to a gene: 6. The CDR3 has 13 amino acids. Germline CDR1 and CDR2: DFQATT and SNEGSKA (reference sequence). The CDR3 here is CSAQDRGGETQYF. The CDR3 bases are TGCAGTGCCCAGGACAGGGGAGGAGAGACCCAGTACTTC.

This clonotype came up many times. CDR3 in amino acids: CATQGYNTGELFF. DNA for the CDR3: TGTGCCACTCAGGGGTACAACACCGGGGAGCTGTTTTTT. The chain uses TRBV12-3 or TRBV12-4 and TRBJ2-2, with D tentatively TRBD1 (6 bases). The CDR3 is made up of 13 amino acids. With 10 bases removed from V and 2 bases from J, the gap between germline ends came to 11 bases.

V gene TRBV12-3 or TRBV12-4 combines with J gene TRBJ1-5; tentatively, D is TRBD1 (5 bases). The CDR3 spans 13 residues. V lost 6 bases and J lost 6, with 12 bases in between. CDR3 in DNA: TGTGCCAGCAGCATCGGGGGTGGTCAGCCCCAGCATTTT. Translated, it gives CASSIGGGQPQHF.

Only one count was recorded for this clonotype. This chain joins TRBV5-4 and TRBJ2-2, with 10 nucleotides matching TRBD2. J was trimmed by 3 bases and V by 5 bases; bases with no gene match: 1. The CDR3 runs to 14 residues. Germline CDR1 SGHNT, CDR2 YYREEE (reference sequence). The CDR3 loop reads CASSLAGDTGELFF. The CDR3 region has the DNA TGTGCCAGCAGTCTAGCGGGAGACACCGGGGAGCTGTTTTTT.

This clonotype showed up many times. The chain recombines TRBV28 with TRBJ1-1; D not resolved. CDR3 length: 12 amino acids. V dropped 6 bases and J dropped 0 bases, with 5 bases sitting between them. Germline CDR1 is MDHEN and CDR2 is SYDVKM. The CDR3, as DNA: TGTGCCAGCAGGGAGCTGAACACTGAAGCTTTCTTT. It codes for CASRELNTEAFF.

This clonotype counts as medium-sized (0.01 to 0.1%). The chain has TRBV7-8 and TRBJ2-7, with D hard to call. Germline lookup yields CDR1 SGHVS and CDR2 FQNEAQ. The V end was cut by 5 bases, the J end by 2 bases, with 7 bases between. The CDR3 is 12 residues long. The CDR3 sequence: CASSPTAYEQYF. For the CDR3, the DNA is TGTGCCAGCAGCCCTACGGCCTACGAGCAGTACTTC.

Note on this clonotype: Germline is not matched at one junction end, which may reflect a read error. V and J are TRBV12-3 or TRBV12-4 and TRBJ1-1; D not certain. The CDR3 spans 13 residues. The CDR3, as DNA: TGTGCCAGCGGCCTTACAGAAAACACTGAAGCTTCCTTT. This gives the protein CASGLTENTEASF.

This clonotype was seen at least ten times. CDR3: CASSPWDTNYGYTF. The CDR3 coding sequence is TGCGCCAGCAGCCCTTGGGACACTAACTATGGCTACACCTTC. This chain joins TRBV5-1 and TRBJ1-2; TRBD1 is a possible D gene (6 bases). CDR1 SGHRS and CDR2 YFSETQ come from the germline V gene. CDR3 length equals 14 residues. V lost 4 bases, J lost 0 bases, and 10 bases lay in between.

This clonotype was recorded many times. The rearrangement links TRBV9 to TRBJ2-5; 12 bases line up with TRBD2. The CDR3 has 16 amino acids. Germline CDR1 and CDR2: SGDLS and YYNGEE. After removal of 1 base from V and 5 bases from J, the junction contained 6 bases not matched to a gene. CDR3: CASSVSGLAGRETQYF. The CDR3 DNA follows: TGTGCCAGCAGCGTATCCGGACTAGCGGGAAGGGAGACCCAGTACTTC.

The V gene is TRBV10-3, the J gene TRBJ2-5; TRBD2 matches at 10 bases. CDR1 is ENHRY and CDR2 is SYGVKD in the germline V gene. The CDR3 contains 13 residues. The ends lost 5 bases at V and 5 bases at J; junction bases unmatched: 2. In DNA, the CDR3 is TGTGCCATCAGTCAGACTAGCGGGGAGACCCAGTACTTC. Amino acids: CAISQTSGETQYF.

This clonotype was picked up one time. This CDR3 is CAWSVAGISTDTQYF. The DNA of the CDR3 is TGTGCCTGGAGTGTGGCAGGGATCAGCACAGATACGCAGTATTTT. The V call is TRBV30, the J call TRBJ2-3; tentatively, D is TRBD1 (5 bases). Trimming took 0 bases from V and 0 from J, leaving 10 bases between them. This CDR3 has 15 amino acids. Germline assignment: CDR1 GTSNPN and CDR2 SVGIG (reference sequence).

This clonotype was picked up many times. V and J are TRBV28 and TRBJ2-7; either TRBD1 or TRBD2 may supply D (5 bases each). Trimming cost V 4 bases and J 3 bases, with 16 bases left between them. In germline, CDR1 is MDHEN, CDR2 SYDVKM. This CDR3 comprises 15 residues. The CDR3 region has the DNA TGTGCCAGCAGTTCGACCGGGACCCGTTTCTACGAGCAGTACTTC. Amino acid sequence: CASSSTGTRFYEQYF.

This clonotype was counted ten times or more. The J gene is TRBJ2-7, the V gene TRBV6-5; D ambiguous. The CDR3 has 13 amino acids. Trimming shortened V by 0 bases and J by 4 bases, and 7 bases separated the two germline ends. In germline, CDR1 is MNHEY, CDR2 SVGAGI. The CDR3 reads CASSYSTEYEQYF. The CDR3 DNA follows: TGTGCCAGCAGTTACTCAACAGAGTACGAGCAGTACTTC.

This clonotype was seen ten or more times. The genes are TRBV19 and TRBJ2-2, with D perhaps matching TRBD2 (8 bases). The V gene's germline CDR1 is LNHDA and CDR2 SQIVND (reference sequence). CDR3 length: 19 amino acids. V was shortened by 4 bases and J by 8 bases, with 29 bases between the two germline ends. CDR3 amino acids: CASSSLRGRAGARVGELFF. DNA for the CDR3: TGTGCCAGTAGTAGCCTCAGGGGGAGAGCGGGAGCGCGAGTTGGGGAGCTGTTTTTT.

V usage is TRBV5-5 and J usage is TRBJ1-1, with 9 nucleotides matching TRBD1. The germline V gene has CDR1 SGHKS and CDR2 YYEKEE (reference sequence). The CDR3 contains 16 residues. Trimming took 4 bases from V and 8 from J; bases not matched to a gene: 15. DNA for the CDR3: TGTGCCAGCAGCCCCACCGGGACAGGGTTGAGCACCGAAGCTTTCTTT. Its translation is CASSPTGTGLSTEAFF.

This chain joins TRBV27 and TRBJ1-1, with D perhaps TRBD1 (5 bases). The CDR3 extends over 13 amino acids. Trimming pared 4 bases from V and 4 bases from J, leaving 10 bases between. CDR1 and CDR2 from the germline V gene are MNHEY and SMNVEV (reference sequence). CDR3 sequence: CASSWDFSTEAFF. DNA for the CDR3: TGTGCCAGCAGTTGGGACTTCAGCACTGAAGCTTTCTTT.

This clonotype was detected many times. The chain couples TRBV7-2 to TRBJ1-1; D is unresolved. In germline, CDR1 is SGHTA, CDR2 FQGNSA. This CDR3 contains 13 residues. Trimming cost V 5 bases and J 1 base, with 8 bases left between them. The CDR3 loop is CASSPQANTEAFF. The CDR3 DNA reads TGTGCCAGCAGCCCTCAGGCGAACACTGAAGCTTTCTTT.

This clonotype was observed at least ten times. The chain is built from TRBV11-2 and TRBJ2-5, with a tentative D call TRBD2 (6 bases). The germline V gene has CDR1 SGHAT and CDR2 FQNNGV. V was pared by 5 bases and J by 2 bases, with 18 bases between. The CDR3 loop spans 16 amino acids. As DNA, the CDR3 is TGTGCCAGCAGCCCAAAGTTGGGACTCAGACAAGAGACCCAGTACTTC. Amino acids: CASSPKLGLRQETQYF.

V gene TRBV15 combines with J gene TRBJ1-6, with TRBD1 matching 9 bases. The junction had 5 bases not matched to a gene; V was cut back by 5 bases and J by 6 bases. Germline V gives CDR1 LNHNV, CDR2 YYDKDF (reference sequence). This CDR3 contains 15 residues. CDR3: CATSPGTGTNSPLHF. CDR3 sequence (DNA): TGTGCCACCAGCCCCGGGACAGGGACTAATTCACCCCTCCACTTT.

This clonotype was seen once. V and J are TRBV20-1 and TRBJ2-7, with 10 nucleotides matching TRBD1. Trimming cost V 5 bases and J 3 bases; bases outside gene matches: 4. The germline V gene encodes CDR1 DFQATT and CDR2 SNEGSKA (reference sequence). The CDR3 contains 13 residues. The CDR3 here is CSADRDRGYEQYF. In DNA form, the CDR3 reads TGCAGTGCTGACCGGGACAGGGGCTACGAGCAGTACTTC.

This clonotype was seen many times. V and J are TRBV20-1 and TRBJ2-2, with 10 bases fitting TRBD1. The CDR3 extends over 15 amino acids. CDR1 DFQATT and CDR2 SNEGSKA come from the germline V gene (reference sequence). V lost 2 bases and J lost 6; bases outside the gene matches: 6. DNA of the CDR3: TGCAGTGCTAGATCGCGGACAGGGGGACCCGGGGAGCTGTTTTTT. Encoded protein: CSARSRTGGPGELFF.